Shown below are 30 T cell receptor beta chains from a single sample sequenced in a study of cytomegalovirus exposure and HLA in healthy donors. The PCR was carried out with 60 Vbeta primers and 13 Jbeta primers. TCRdb's copy holds only in-frame clones and misses some; the assay was immunoSEQ multiplex PCR. The repertoire has roughly 150,000 clones, 85% of them found once; the top ten carry 2.5%. The sequencing sample was made of PBMCs. All receptors derive from a man aged 25-45 years in good health and CMV-seropositive.

The V call is TRBV19, the J call TRBJ2-5; 8 nucleotides agree with TRBD2. The ends lost 3 bases at V and 2 bases at J; junction bases unmatched: 5. Germline-derived CDR1 and CDR2 are LNHDA and SQIVND (reference sequence). CDR3 length: 15 amino acids. The CDR3: CASSILAGGQETQYF. CDR3 bases: TGTGCCAGTAGTATTTTGGCGGGAGGTCAAGAGACCCAGTACTTC.

V gene TRBV5-6 combines with J gene TRBJ2-7, with TRBD2 matching over 7 bases. With 7 bases clipped from V and 5 bases from J, the junction kept 9 bases outside the gene matches. This CDR3 has 13 residues. Looked up from germline, CDR1 is SGHDT and CDR2 is YYEEEE. The CDR3 sequence: CASLGGGFDEQYF. The CDR3 DNA reads TGTGCCAGCTTGGGCGGGGGATTCGACGAGCAGTACTTC.

The chain carries TRBV6-5 and TRBJ1-3, with a weak D call TRBD1 (5 bases). Trimming left V 0 bases short and J 0 bases short, with 9 bases between. The CDR3 has 16 amino acids. Germline V gene data show CDR1 as MNHEY and CDR2 as SVGAGI. CDR3 nucleotides: TGTGCCAGCAGTTACTCACAGGTTTCCTCTGGAAACACCATATATTTT. Translating it yields CASSYSQVSSGNTIYF.

Notes on this clone: Within the sample, other DNA sequences also encode this same CDR3. V is TRBV9 and J is TRBJ2-1; 10 bases align to TRBD2. Germline assignment: CDR1 SGDLS and CDR2 YYNGEE. CDR3 size: 15 residues. The junction had 5 bases not matched to a gene; V was cut back by 4 bases and J by 4 bases. CDR3 nucleotides: TGTGCCAGCAGCTCTAGCGGGAGCGGTTACAATGAGCAGTTCTTC. It codes for CASSSSGSGYNEQFF. The complete variable domain, with remaining parts taken from reference TRBV9 and TRBJ2-1, reads DSGVTQTPKHLITATGQRVTLRCSPRSGDLSVYWYQQSLDQGLQFLIQYYNGEERAKGNILERFSAQQFPDLHSELNLSSLELGDSALYFCASSSSGSGYNEQFFGPGTRLTVL.

V is TRBV6-1 and J is TRBJ1-5, with 9 positions matching TRBD1. Germline values: CDR1 MNHNS, CDR2 SASEGT. This CDR3 region has 17 residues. V gave up 1 base and J gave up 0 bases; unmatched junction bases: 4. In nucleotides, the CDR3 is TGTGCCAGCAGTGAAGACAGGGGGCTGTATAGCAATCAGCCCCAGCATTTT. Protein sequence: CASSEDRGLYSNQPQHF.

V gene TRBV11-2 combines with J gene TRBJ2-4, with D possibly matching TRBD2 (6 bases). Trimming took 1 base from V and 2 from J, leaving 15 bases between them. The CDR3 contains 17 residues. Germline lookup yields CDR1 SGHAT and CDR2 FQNNGV. CDR3 amino acids: CASSLVGGSLTKNIQYF. In nucleotides, the CDR3 is TGTGCCAGCAGCTTAGTGGGGGGTTCTCTAACCAAAAACATTCAGTACTTC.

The chain employs TRBV27 and TRBJ2-1; 7 nucleotides agree with TRBD2. Germline CDR1 and CDR2: MNHEY and SMNVEV (reference sequence). The CDR3 sequence is 14 residues long. Trimming at V came to 3 bases and at J to 8 bases, leaving 7 bases not matched to a gene. This CDR3 reads CASSFREARDEQFF. The CDR3 DNA reads as TGTGCCAGCAGTTTTCGGGAGGCACGGGATGAGCAGTTCTTC.

V is TRBV12-5 and J is TRBJ2-3; D possibly corresponds to TRBD1 (5 bases). This CDR3 is 13 amino acids long. The V end was cut by 5 bases, the J end by 6 bases, with 12 bases between. Germline V gene lookup returns CDR1 LGHNT and CDR2 FRNRAP. This CDR3 reads CASGPQGVDTQYF. CDR3 DNA: TGTGCTAGTGGTCCCCAGGGCGTTGATACGCAGTATTTT.

The chain joins TRBV7-9 to TRBJ2-7; TRBD1 is a possible D gene (6 bases). The CDR3 totals 13 residues. The germline V gene has CDR1 SEHNR and CDR2 FQNEAQ (reference sequence). V lost 3 bases, J lost 13 bases, and 19 bases lay in between. The DNA of the CDR3 is TGTGCCAGCAGCTTCCCGGAGGAGGACAGATTTTACTTC. It yields the protein CASSFPEEDRFYF.

The chain uses TRBV6-5 and TRBJ1-1; D is unclear. Trimming stripped 5 bases from V and 0 bases from J, with 13 bases between. This CDR3 contains 15 residues. CDR1 and CDR2 from the germline V gene are MNHEY and SVGAGI. CDR3 DNA sequence: TGTGCCAGCAGTGGTACATCCTCCTTGAACACTGAAGCTTTCTTT. It codes for CASSGTSSLNTEAFF.

The chain links TRBV5-1 to TRBJ2-4; 8 nucleotides align to TRBD2. V was pared by 4 bases and J by 6 bases, with 3 bases of the junction left unmatched. The V gene's germline CDR1 is SGHRS and CDR2 YFSETQ. The CDR3 has 13 amino acids. CDR3 residues: CASSAGGANIQYF. For the CDR3, the DNA is TGCGCCAGCAGCGCCGGGGGGGCAAACATTCAGTACTTC.

V and J are TRBV19 and TRBJ2-5; 10 nucleotides agree with TRBD1. This CDR3 comprises 16 residues. The V segment lost 6 bases and the J segment 2 bases; nucleotides outside the gene matches: 9. The V gene's germline CDR1 is LNHDA and CDR2 SQIVND (reference sequence). DNA of the CDR3: TGTGCCAGTAGCGGAAGCCGGGACAGGGGTCAAGAGACCCAGTACTTC. It translates to CASSGSRDRGQETQYF.

The chain recombines TRBV5-1 with TRBJ2-7; TRBD1 matches at 7 bases. The CDR3 spans 15 residues. Germline V gene data show CDR1 as SGHRS and CDR2 as YFSETQ. V trimming: 2 bases; J trimming: 0 bases; junction bases outside the gene matches: 5. The DNA for the CDR3 is TGCGCCAGCAGCTTACGACAGGGCTACTCCTACGAGCAGTACTTC. It specifies CASSLRQGYSYEQYF. The complete variable domain, with remaining parts taken from reference TRBV5-1 and TRBJ2-7, reads KAGVTQTPRYLIKTRGQQVTLSCSPISGHRSVSWYQQTPGQGLQFLFEYFSETQRNKGNFPGRFSGRQFSNSRSEMNVSTLELGDSALYLCASSLRQGYSYEQYFGPGTRLTVT.

In DNA form, the CDR3 reads TGTGCCAGCAGTGCTGAACAGAGTTATGGCTACACCTTC. Protein: CASSAEQSYGYTF. The genes are TRBV2 and TRBJ1-2; D is undetermined. The V end lost 4 bases, the J end lost 5 bases, and 11 bases lay between the germline ends. The germline V gene encodes CDR1 SNHLY and CDR2 FYNNEI. This CDR3 contains 13 residues.

This chain links TRBV6-6 with TRBJ2-7; 9 nucleotides align to TRBD2. The germline gives CDR1 MNHNY, CDR2 SVGAGI (reference sequence). This CDR3 region has 13 residues. The V segment lost 10 bases and the J segment 2 bases; nucleotides outside the gene matches: 6. The CDR3 loop reads CATGKREAYEQYF. In nucleotides, the CDR3 is TGTGCCACCGGGAAGCGGGAGGCCTACGAGCAGTACTTC.

Only one count was recorded for this clone. V usage is TRBV16 and J usage is TRBJ1-2; no reliable D call. Germline V lookup: CDR1 KGHSY, CDR2 FQNENV. The V and J ends lost 0 bases and 4 bases respectively, with 12 bases between them. The CDR3 contains 15 residues. CDR3 coding DNA: TGTGCCAGCAGCCAATCAAGAGGGTATGGCTATGGCTACACCTTC. This gives the protein CASSQSRGYGYGYTF.

V gene TRBV2 combines with J gene TRBJ1-6, with unresolved D. Germline loops: CDR1 SNHLY, CDR2 FYNNEI. V lost 7 bases to trimming and J lost 5 bases, with 12 bases between them. The CDR3 is 14 residues long. The CDR3 DNA sequence: TGTGCCAGCACCCCGGCCGGGAATAATTCACCCCTCCACTTT. Its protein product is CASTPAGNNSPLHF. The whole variable domain, filled in from reference TRBV2 and TRBJ1-6, reads EPEVTQTPSHQVTQMGQEVILRCVPISNHLYFYWYRQILGQKVEFLVSFYNNEISEKSEIFDDQFSVERPDGSNFTLKIRSTKLEDSAMYFCASTPAGNNSPLHFGNGTRLTVT.

This clone was counted between two and nine times. This chain uses TRBV4-2 with TRBJ1-2, with 8 nucleotides matching TRBD1. V lost 4 bases to trimming and J lost 2 bases; unmatched junction nucleotides: 6. Germline CDR1 and CDR2: LGHNA and YNFKEQ. This CDR3 spans 15 amino acids. The CDR3: CASSPGQAGNYGYTF. CDR3 DNA sequence: TGTGCCAGCAGCCCGGGACAGGCGGGGAACTATGGCTACACCTTC.

To note about this clone: Its ends do not fully match the called genes, so a read error is possible. This chain links TRBV7-9 with TRBJ2-5; 13 bases agree with TRBD2. The CDR3 covers 16 residues. Germline V gene sequence: CDR1 SEHNR, CDR2 FQNEAQ (reference sequence). The CDR3 is CSSSPGLAGQAETQYF. The CDR3 DNA sequence: TGTTCCAGCAGCCCGGGACTAGCGGGGCAAGCAGAGACCCAGTACTTC.

The rearrangement links TRBV11-2 to TRBJ2-1, with 11 bases fitting TRBD1. Germline V gene sequence: CDR1 SGHAT, CDR2 FQNNGV. This CDR3 region has 15 residues. With V trimmed by 2 bases and J by 8 bases, 5 bases remained unmatched. CDR3 sequence: CASSLTGQGVYEQFF. In DNA form, the CDR3 reads TGTGCCAGCAGCTTAACGGGACAGGGGGTCTATGAGCAGTTCTTC.

The rearrangement uses TRBV9 and TRBJ1-2; D is perhaps TRBD1 (6 bases). Trimming removed 3 bases from V and 4 bases from J, with 7 bases in between. CDR3 length equals 12 residues. The germline gives CDR1 SGDLS, CDR2 YYNGEE. The CDR3 sequence: CASSEDSYGYTF. The CDR3, as DNA: TGTGCCAGCAGCGAGGACAGCTATGGCTACACCTTC.

The V gene is TRBV4-1, the J gene TRBJ2-1; possible D gene TRBD2, 6 bases. V shed 1 base and J shed 0 bases, with 13 bases lying between them. Germline-derived CDR1 and CDR2 are MGHRA and YSYEKL. The CDR3 runs to 17 residues. This CDR3 is CASSQVHRGSSYNEQFF. In DNA form, the CDR3 reads TGCGCCAGCAGCCAAGTTCATCGGGGGAGCTCCTACAATGAGCAGTTCTTC.

On this clone: The junction departs from germline at one end; a sequencing error may be responsible. The rearrangement uses TRBV7-3 and TRBJ2-3; 9 nucleotides line up with TRBD1. The V gene's germline CDR1 is SGHTA and CDR2 FQGTGA. The CDR3 is made up of 17 amino acids. CDR3 nucleotides: TGTGCCAGCAGCTTAAGGGCCGGGACAGGGAGCAGAGATACGCAGTATTTT. This encodes CASSLRAGTGSRDTQYF.

CDR3 coding DNA: TGTGCCAGTAGTATGGGGCAGGTGGGCTACGAGCAGTACTTC. Protein: CASSMGQVGYEQYF. The V call is TRBV19, the J call TRBJ2-7; a possible D gene is TRBD1 (5 bases). CDR1 and CDR2 (germline): LNHDA, SQIVND (reference sequence). V was pared by 3 bases and J by 3 bases, with 12 bases between. This CDR3 spans 14 amino acids.

The V gene is TRBV4-2, the J gene TRBJ2-3, with 8 bases identical to TRBD2. This CDR3 is built from 16 residues. The ends lost 1 base at V and 6 bases at J; junction bases unmatched: 9. From germline, CDR1 is LGHNA and CDR2 YNFKEQ. This CDR3 reads CASSQALAATGDTQYF. CDR3 nucleotide sequence: TGTGCCAGCAGCCAAGCACTAGCGGCCACGGGGGATACGCAGTATTTT.

Of note for this clone: At one of its ends the junction is not consistent with the germline gene, which may arise from a read error. J is TRBJ2-3 and V is TRBV19, with 7 bases identical to TRBD1. The CDR3 consists of 15 residues. The germline CDR1 and CDR2 sequences are LNHDA and SQIVND (reference sequence). This CDR3 is CASNILTGSRDTQYF. CDR3 DNA: TGTGCCAGTAATATATTGACAGGGTCACGAGATACGCAGTATTTT.

The V gene is TRBV10-3, the J gene TRBJ1-2, with TRBD1 identical over 9 bases. Trimming removed 8 bases from V and 7 bases from J; junction bases left unmatched: 14. The CDR3 contains 15 residues. Germline-derived CDR1 and CDR2 are ENHRY and SYGVKD. The CDR3 loop reads CAIPSGIQGATGYTF. Written as DNA, the CDR3 is TGTGCCATCCCCTCGGGTATACAGGGGGCAACTGGCTACACCTTC.

This sequence joins TRBV6-5 and TRBJ2-1; 8 positions agree with TRBD2. The V segment lost 6 bases and the J segment 1 base; nucleotides outside the gene matches: 5. Germline assignment: CDR1 MNHEY and CDR2 SVGAGI. This CDR3 region has 15 residues. The CDR3: CASRILAGSYNEQFF. The CDR3 nucleotides are TGTGCCAGCAGGATTCTAGCGGGTTCCTACAATGAGCAGTTCTTC.

This clone was detected only a few times. The chain carries TRBV4-2 and TRBJ2-7; the D gene is possibly TRBD1 (5 bases). Trimming pared 0 bases from V and 6 bases from J, leaving 21 bases between. Looked up from germline, CDR1 is LGHNA and CDR2 is YNFKEQ. This CDR3 has 17 residues. CDR3 sequence (DNA): TGTGCCAGCAGCCAAGAGTCGCCAGGGATCGAGAACGGCGAGCAGTACTTC. Translated, it gives CASSQESPGIENGEQYF.

This clone came up once. The chain links TRBV4-2 to TRBJ2-1, with TRBD2 identical over 8 bases. Germline CDR1 LGHNA, CDR2 YNFKEQ. V lost 3 bases, J lost 0 bases, and 13 bases stayed unmatched. The CDR3 spans 19 residues. CDR3 protein: CASSHPRGERGGSYNEQFF. Here the CDR3 DNA reads TGTGCCAGCAGCCACCCCCGGGGGGAACGGGGGGGCTCCTACAATGAGCAGTTCTTC.